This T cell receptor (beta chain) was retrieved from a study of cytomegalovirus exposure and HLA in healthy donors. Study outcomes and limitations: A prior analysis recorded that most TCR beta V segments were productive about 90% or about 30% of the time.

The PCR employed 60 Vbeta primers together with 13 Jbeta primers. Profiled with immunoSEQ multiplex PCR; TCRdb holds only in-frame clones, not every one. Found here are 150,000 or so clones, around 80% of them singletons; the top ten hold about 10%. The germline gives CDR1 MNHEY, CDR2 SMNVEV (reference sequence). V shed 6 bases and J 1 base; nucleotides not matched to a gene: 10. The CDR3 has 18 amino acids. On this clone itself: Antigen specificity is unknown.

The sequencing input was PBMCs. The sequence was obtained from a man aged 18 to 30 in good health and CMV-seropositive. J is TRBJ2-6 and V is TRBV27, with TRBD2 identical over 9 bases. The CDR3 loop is CASRHRSSGSSGANVLTF. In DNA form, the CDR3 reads TGTGCCAGCAGGCACCGGAGTAGCGGGAGTTCTGGGGCCAACGTCCTGACTTTC.